The 8 T cell receptor beta chains in this list originate from one sample, sequenced in a study of post-analysis software for immune sequencing data (dated by TCRdb to the mid-2010s). The study at large found these results: Significantly higher frequencies in patients than in controls were found for several TRBV segments, including TRBV5-6, TRBV5-1 and TRBV20-1.

No cognate antigen is known for these TCRs. Library construction relied on PCR. The sequencer listed for this sample is Illumina HiSeq 2500. To reduce PCR and sequencing biases, unique molecular identifiers were built into the TCR beta cDNA libraries. TCRdb took the public reads, trimmed them with fastp at Q25, ran MiXCR for clone calling and kept in-frame beta chains. Each CDR3 protein appears once, grouped with its most common genes and DNA. Recorded for this sample are under 650,000 distinct CDR3 sequences; 44% of them occurred a single time. Roughly 1.7% of the sample is taken by the ten largest. Sequencing was done on a sample of blood. The receptors were sampled from a girl aged 5 to 17 with multiple sclerosis.

Only a few counts were recorded for this clonotype. This chain joins TRBV12-3 or TRBV12-4 and TRBJ2-1, with 10 positions matching TRBD1. V lost 3 bases, J lost 5 bases, and 10 bases stayed unmatched. There are 17 residues in the CDR3. CDR3 DNA sequence: TGTGCCAGCAGTTTCCCCACCGGACAGGGGGTGGACAATGAGCAGTTCTTC. Amino acid sequence: CASSFPTGQGVDNEQFF.

This chain joins TRBV20-1 and TRBJ2-1, with 7 positions matching TRBD1. Germline CDR1 DFQATT, CDR2 SNEGSKA (reference sequence). The CDR3 has 16 residues. V was pared by 5 bases and J by 0 bases, with 10 bases of the junction left unmatched. This CDR3 is CSAYTGVGSSYNEQFF. CDR3 bases: TGCAGTGCTTATACAGGGGTGGGCAGCTCCTACAATGAGCAGTTCTTC.

The chain links TRBV2 to TRBJ1-2; D may be TRBD1 (6 bases). V lost 1 base to trimming and J lost 7 bases, with 13 bases between them. CDR1 and CDR2 (germline): SNHLY, FYNNEI. The CDR3 consists of 14 residues. Written as DNA, the CDR3 is TGTGCCAGCAGTGAAGGAGTACAGGGTGGTGGCTACACCTTC. Its protein is CASSEGVQGGGYTF. Using reference TRBV2 and TRBJ1-2 for the parts outside the CDR3, the full variable domain is EPEVTQTPSHQVTQMGQEVILRCVPISNHLYFYWYRQILGQKVEFLVSFYNNEISEKSEIFDDQFSVERPDGSNFTLKIRSTKLEDSAMYFCASSEGVQGGGYTFGSGTRLTVV.

The genes are TRBV12-3 or TRBV12-4 and TRBJ2-3; 8 nucleotides agree with TRBD2. CDR3 length equals 15 residues. Unmatched junction bases numbered 11, after V lost 10 bases and J lost 2 bases. The CDR3 DNA follows: TGTGCCACCGGAAGACGGGGGGGCTACACAGATACGCAGTATTTT. Its translation is CATGRRGGYTDTQYF.

The CDR3 region has the DNA TGTGCCACCAGTGGTAGCGGGGCCCCCAATGAGCAGTTCTTC. Translating gives CATSGSGAPNEQFF. J is TRBJ2-1 and V is TRBV24-1, with 8 nucleotides matching TRBD2. The V segment lost 5 bases and the J segment 6 bases; nucleotides outside the gene matches: 5. Germline assignment: CDR1 KGHDR and CDR2 SFDVKD. This CDR3 comprises 14 residues.

The rearrangement uses TRBV5-6 and TRBJ2-7; TRBD2 agrees at 7 bases. Unmatched junction bases numbered 8, after V lost 4 bases and J lost 1 base. The germline V gene encodes CDR1 SGHDT and CDR2 YYEEEE. The CDR3 loop spans 15 amino acids. The CDR3 bases are TGTGCCAGCAGCACGCGGGGCGGGAGTTCCTACGAGCAGTACTTC. Its translation: CASSTRGGSSYEQYF. Using reference TRBV5-6 and TRBJ2-7 for the parts outside the CDR3, the full variable domain is DAGVTQSPTHLIKTRGQQVTLRCSPKSGHDTVSWYQQALGQGPQFIFQYYEEEERQRGNFPDRFSGHQFPNYSSELNVNALLLGDSALYLCASSTRGGSSYEQYFGPGTRLTVT.

V gene TRBV7-9 combines with J gene TRBJ2-5; the match to TRBD2 covers 8 bases. Trimming at V came to 5 bases and at J to 1 base, leaving 9 bases not matched to a gene. Germline lookup yields CDR1 SEHNR and CDR2 FQNEAQ (reference sequence). The CDR3 covers 16 residues. CDR3 nucleotides: TGTGCCAGCAGCGGTTTGGCGGGGGGTCCCCAAGAGACCCAGTACTTC. The encoded protein is CASSGLAGGPQETQYF.

In this sample, this clonotype turned up a few times. This sequence joins TRBV9 and TRBJ2-7; D unclear. The V and J ends lost 3 bases and 4 bases respectively, with 11 bases between them. The V gene's germline CDR1 is SGDLS and CDR2 YYNGEE. CDR3 length: 13 amino acids. CDR3 in DNA: TGTGCCAGCAGCGCGGACGGTGGATACGAGCAGTACTTC. It specifies CASSADGGYEQYF.